Given below is one T cell receptor (beta chain) in context. In this sample, this clonotype turned up many times. Which antigen it targets is not known. Base qualities are not recorded, but no much larger clone differs from it by a single base. The data originate from a study of regulatory T cells in long-lasting Graves disease listed by TCRdb under 2021. Notes on the research overall: Persistent Graves' disease was defined as antithyroid drug treatment for over 5 years with persistently positive TSH receptor autoantibodies. Persistent Graves' disease patients were compared with newly diagnosed Graves' disease patients by peripheral blood TCR sequencing and RNA sequencing. The study was conducted in China and was registered as a clinical trial. A total of about 33 samples underwent TCR sequencing, from some 13 patients with persistent Graves' disease and 20 patients with newly diagnosed Graves' disease. Persistent Graves' disease patients in the clinical cohort had taken antithyroid drugs for approximately 10 years on average.

Results the study describes overall, beyond this receptor: Sequencing and analysis were limited to the TCR beta chain. Lower TCR Shannon entropy and fewer highly expanded clones were observed in persistent Graves' disease patients than in newly diagnosed patients, which suggested clonal expansion. The authors acknowledged the small sample size as a limitation that may reduce accuracy. TRBV28, TRBJ1-2 and TRBJ2-5 were preferentially used in persistent disease, while TRBV20-1 and TRBJ2-1 were favored in newly diagnosed disease. Because the primary lesion, thyroid tissue, could not be accessed, the study looked at peripheral blood alone. Patients with persistent disease shared more public clonotypes (roughly 2,900) than newly diagnosed patients did (roughly 970).

From the cysteine up to the phenylalanine, the CDR3 has a length of 14 residues. Just CDR3 DNA is preserved here, 42 bases in frame from base 1. V trim: 3 bases; J trim: 6 bases; unmatched bases: 4. Taken from the germline V gene, the CDR1 and CDR2 loops are SNHLY and FYNNEI. The method behind the library was multiplex PCR. The sequencer was an Illumina HiSeq 4000. CDR3 regions were amplified by Arm-PCR with iRepertoire HTBI primers to construct TCR beta libraries. PCR products were gel purified before sequencing. Per the original workflow: Across samples, about 63 TRBV and roughly 15 TRBJ segments were identified and used for gene usage analysis of CDR3 amino acid clonotypes. Filtered high-quality paired reads were merged into contigs using COPE and FqMerger. BLAST was used to align contigs to IMGT TRBV, TRBD and TRBJ reference genes, with CDR3 defined following IMGT. Highly expanded clones were defined as clonotypes with a frequency above 0.1%. Shannon entropy was used to measure repertoire diversity, and the Gini coefficient was used to measure V-J evenness. A clonotype was considered public if more than one individual shared it. TCRdb handled the public reads itself, with Q25 trimming in fastp and clone calling in MiXCR, and kept productive beta chains. Under each unique CDR3 protein, matching rows form one entry showing the most common genes and DNA. V and J calls and clone size were set by TCRdb, not the authors. The sample table contains 300,000 to 500,000 distinct CDR3 sequences; only one count was recorded for less than 25% of them. The top ten hold less than 25% of the sample.

Taken with the paper, the label for time point translates to: persistent/refractory GD, antithyroid drugs over 5 years with positive TRAb. RNA was extracted from PBMCs in TRIzol for both TCR sequencing and RNA sequencing. The diagnosis of Graves' disease followed American Thyroid Association guidelines. Patients for the study were recruited at an endocrinology department in Xi'an, China. Each patient gave 7 to 9.5 milliliters of peripheral blood, collected in an EDTA anticoagulant tube. Ficoll Paque Plus density gradient separation was used to isolate PBMCs, and no further T cell sorting was done. An Agilent 2100 Bioanalyzer and agarose gel were used to check RNA quality, and a NanoDrop 2000 was used to measure RNA concentration.

Recombination joined TRBV2 with TRBJ1-5; 8 central nucleotides agree with TRBD1. Sequenced material: peripheral blood mononuclear cells (PBMCs), taken when the disease was refractory, from a patient treated with antithyroid drugs. The sequence was collected from a female donor with Graves disease. DNA sequence: TGTGCCAGCAGTGACGGCCAGGGGGCTCAGCCCCAGCATTTT. This sequence encodes CASSDGQGAQPQHF.